These 20 T cell receptor beta chains were all obtained from the same sample, sequenced in a study of cytomegalovirus exposure and HLA in healthy donors. 60 Vbeta and 13 Jbeta primers were used in PCR. Repertoires were generated with immunoSEQ multiplex PCR, while TCRdb's copy carries only in-frame clones and drops some. The sample contains 90,000 or so clones, roughly 79% of which appear only once. Sequencing used PBMCs. The receptors were sampled from a female donor in good health and CMV-seronegative.

The V gene is TRBV7-9, the J gene TRBJ2-1; 7 positions match TRBD1. The germline V gene has CDR1 SEHNR and CDR2 FQNEAQ (reference sequence). Trimming took 4 bases from V and 5 from J; bases not matched to a gene: 8. This CDR3 region has 15 residues. The CDR3 loop reads CASSSRQGKHNEQFF. In DNA form, the CDR3 reads TGTGCCAGCAGCTCCAGACAGGGAAAGCACAATGAGCAGTTCTTC.

About this clone itself: Additional DNA sequences in this sample encode the identical CDR3. The rearrangement uses TRBV5-1 and TRBJ2-1, with 13 positions matching TRBD2. CDR3 length equals 15 residues. V was pared by 3 bases and J by 7 bases, with 4 bases of the junction left unmatched. CDR1 is SGHRS and CDR2 is YFSETQ in the germline V gene. The CDR3 region is CASSSGLAGVNEQFF. For the CDR3, the DNA is TGCGCCAGCAGCTCAGGACTAGCGGGAGTTAATGAGCAGTTCTTC.

The rearrangement uses TRBV6-5 and TRBJ1-1; D gene ambiguous. The CDR3 has 14 residues. Germline CDR1 and CDR2: MNHEY and SVGAGI. Trimming removed 7 bases at V and 0 bases at J, with 12 bases between. This chain's CDR3 is CASTPHSMNTEAFF. The CDR3 DNA is TGTGCCAGCACCCCTCACAGCATGAACACTGAAGCTTTCTTT.

The J gene is TRBJ2-7, the V gene TRBV28; TRBD2 matches at 9 bases. The CDR3 runs 14 residues. J gave up 4 bases and V 2 bases, and 3 bases lay outside the gene matches. Germline CDR1 and CDR2: MDHEN and SYDVKM. DNA of the CDR3: TGTGCCAGCAGTTTAGCGGGAGGGGCTTACGAGCAGTACTTC. Its protein product is CASSLAGGAYEQYF.

This chain links TRBV7-9 with TRBJ2-2; D may be TRBD1 (5 bases). In germline, CDR1 is SEHNR, CDR2 FQNEAQ (reference sequence). This CDR3 contains 13 residues. The V gene lost 3 bases and the J gene lost 5 bases, with 7 bases spanning the gap. The CDR3 region is CASSFRVTGELFF. The CDR3 DNA reads as TGTGCCAGCAGCTTCAGGGTTACCGGGGAGCTGTTTTTT.

V usage is TRBV10-1 and J usage is TRBJ2-7, with 14 nucleotides matching TRBD2. The CDR3 extends over 17 amino acids. CDR1 and CDR2 from the germline V gene are WNHNN and SYGVQD (reference sequence). Trimming took 3 bases from V and 3 from J; bases not matched to a gene: 7. For the CDR3, the DNA is TGCGCCAGCAGTGAACGGACTAGCGGGAGGCCGGTCTACGAGCAGTACTTC. Translation: CASSERTSGRPVYEQYF.

This sequence joins TRBV28 and TRBJ1-2; D perhaps matches TRBD1 (6 bases). Germline V gene data show CDR1 as MDHEN and CDR2 as SYDVKM. The V end was cut by 2 bases, the J end by 5 bases, with 15 bases between. The CDR3 length is 15 residues. The CDR3 reads CASSLAGEHVYGYTF. CDR3 DNA sequence: TGTGCCAGCAGTTTAGCAGGGGAACATGTTTATGGCTACACCTTC.

This clone was counted between two and nine times. V is TRBV27 and J is TRBJ1-2; 7 bases are a match to TRBD1. This CDR3 is built from 15 residues. CDR1 is MNHEY and CDR2 is SMNVEV in the germline V gene (reference sequence). V lost 2 bases to trimming and J lost 7 bases; unmatched junction nucleotides: 10. The CDR3, as DNA: TGTGCCAGCAGTTTAAACCCAGGGGGTTATGTTGGCTACACCTTC. Its protein is CASSLNPGGYVGYTF.

This chain joins TRBV7-2 and TRBJ1-2; a weak D match, TRBD1 (6 bases). Trimming took 2 bases from V and 3 from J, leaving 13 bases between them. Germline CDR1 is SGHTA and CDR2 is FQGNSA. The length of the CDR3 is 15 residues. The chain's CDR3 is CASSLQGSGDYGYTF. DNA of the CDR3: TGTGCCAGCAGCTTACAGGGCTCAGGGGACTATGGCTACACCTTC.

The V call is TRBV5-1, the J call TRBJ1-4; D may be TRBD1 (5 bases). The V gene lost 4 bases and the J gene lost 7 bases, with 14 bases spanning the gap. The CDR3 runs to 14 residues. The germline CDR1 and CDR2 sequences are SGHRS and YFSETQ. Here the CDR3 DNA reads TGCGCCAGCAGCGTGGAAGGGGCTGGTGAAAAACTGTTTTTT. It encodes CASSVEGAGEKLFF.

J is TRBJ2-1 and V is TRBV29-1, with D perhaps matching TRBD1 (7 bases). V was cut by 7 bases and J by 8 bases, with 18 bases left in between. CDR1 SQVTM and CDR2 ANQGSEA come from the germline V gene. CDR3 length equals 13 residues. CDR3 sequence reads: CSAQIQGRYEQFF. CDR3 DNA sequence: TGCAGCGCCCAAATACAGGGGAGGTATGAGCAGTTCTTC.

The J gene is TRBJ2-3, the V gene TRBV9; weak D call: TRBD1 (6 bases). Trimming removed 3 bases at V and 4 bases at J, with 18 bases between. The CDR3 runs 16 residues. CDR1 is SGDLS and CDR2 is YYNGEE in the germline V gene. The CDR3, as DNA: TGTGCCAGCAGCGCCCAGGCCGGTGGGGGCGCAGATACGCAGTATTTT. This translates into CASSAQAGGGADTQYF.

The chain recombines TRBV6-4 with TRBJ2-2; 9 bases are shared with TRBD2. The CDR3 loop spans 16 amino acids. The V gene's germline CDR1 is MRHNA and CDR2 SNTAGT. The V segment lost 4 bases and the J segment 6 bases; nucleotides outside the gene matches: 9. The CDR3 is CASSARAGGQSGELFF. CDR3 in DNA: TGTGCCAGCAGTGCCCGAGCGGGGGGCCAATCCGGGGAGCTGTTTTTT.

The chain joins TRBV6-4 to TRBJ2-1; 9 nucleotides match TRBD1. The CDR3 has 14 amino acids. The ends lost 3 bases at V and 8 bases at J; junction bases unmatched: 5. Germline V gene lookup returns CDR1 MRHNA and CDR2 SNTAGT. The CDR3 region is CASSETGGLDEQFF. CDR3 bases: TGTGCCAGCAGTGAAACAGGGGGCTTGGATGAGCAGTTCTTC.

This clone is medium-sized within its sample. V is TRBV6-6 and J is TRBJ1-1, with a weak D call TRBD1 (5 bases). V was trimmed by 6 bases and J by 4 bases, leaving 15 bases between them. CDR1 and CDR2 (germline): MNHNY, SVGAGI (reference sequence). The length of the CDR3 is 14 residues. This CDR3 reads CASRDWGGSTEAFF. CDR3 sequence (DNA): TGTGCCAGCAGGGACTGGGGCGGGAGCACTGAAGCTTTCTTT.

J is TRBJ2-1 and V is TRBV4-3; possible D gene TRBD1, 8 bases. The CDR3 has 14 residues. V was clipped by 5 bases and J by 6 bases, with 14 bases between them. Germline CDR1 is LGHNA and CDR2 is YSLEER. The DNA of the CDR3 is TGCGCCAGCAGCTCGTACAGGGGGGGCAATGAGCAGTTCTTC. Its translation is CASSSYRGGNEQFF.

V usage is TRBV6-1 and J usage is TRBJ1-2, with 8 bases that match TRBD1. V dropped 0 bases and J dropped 8; count of bases not matched to a gene: 5. The CDR3 sequence is 14 residues long. In germline, CDR1 is MNHNS, CDR2 SASEGT. The CDR3 region is CASSEAGQGNGYTF. The DNA of the CDR3 is TGTGCCAGCAGTGAAGCAGGACAGGGAAACGGCTACACCTTC.

V and J are TRBV10-3 and TRBJ1-5; TRBD1 agrees at 12 bases. Germline CDR1 reads ENHRY; CDR2 reads SYGVKD. With V trimmed by 0 bases and J by 6 bases, 9 bases remained unmatched. This CDR3 is 18 amino acids long. The CDR3 DNA follows: TGTGCCATCAGTGAGTCGATGGTCTGGGGACAGGGGGCTCAGCCCCAGCATTTT. Its protein product is CAISESMVWGQGAQPQHF.

The rearrangement uses TRBV18 and TRBJ2-2; 13 bases are shared with TRBD2. The germline V gene encodes CDR1 KGHSH and CDR2 LQKENI. The ends lost 0 bases at V and 4 bases at J; junction bases unmatched: 2. This CDR3 comprises 17 residues. CDR3: CASSPPGLAGSTGELFF. In DNA, the CDR3 is TGTGCCAGCTCACCACCGGGACTAGCGGGATCCACCGGGGAGCTGTTTTTT.

The CDR3 DNA reads TGCGCCAGCAGCCAAGACGGGTCTAGCGGGGGGAACAATGAGCAGTTCTTC. It is translated as CASSQDGSSGGNNEQFF. The rearrangement uses TRBV4-3 and TRBJ2-1, with TRBD2 matching over 11 bases. V lost 0 bases and J lost 5; bases outside the gene matches: 6. In germline, CDR1 is LGHNA, CDR2 YSLEER. The CDR3 is made up of 17 amino acids.